This TCR beta chain was sequenced during a study of graft-versus-host responses after intestinal transplantation. Looking at the study overall: Multivisceral, liver-intestinal, or isolated intestinal transplants were received by the recipients. Study results and caveats: Allograft graft-versus-host to host-versus-graft clonal ratios ran high in patients with graft-donor T cell macrochimerism.

Produced via immunoSEQ multiplex PCR; TCRdb's table is partial and in-frame only. Here the sample spans tens of thousands of clones, 91% being singletons. The V gene end was trimmed by 6 bases and the J gene end by 4 bases; junction bases not matched to a gene: 3. The V gene's germline CDR1 is MNHEY and CDR2 SMNVEV (reference sequence). This CDR3 comprises 13 residues. Note on this clone: The antigen remains undetermined.

The receptor was derived from a human donor who received an intestinal transplant. The V gene is TRBV27, the J gene TRBJ2-7; the match to TRBD1 covers 10 bases. Sequenced material: unstimulated CD8+ T cells sorted from spleen or lymph node cells, taken before intestinal transplant. The CDR3 protein is CASSGDRGYEQYF. The CDR3 nucleotides are TGTGCCAGCAGCGGGGACAGGGGTTACGAGCAGTACTTC.